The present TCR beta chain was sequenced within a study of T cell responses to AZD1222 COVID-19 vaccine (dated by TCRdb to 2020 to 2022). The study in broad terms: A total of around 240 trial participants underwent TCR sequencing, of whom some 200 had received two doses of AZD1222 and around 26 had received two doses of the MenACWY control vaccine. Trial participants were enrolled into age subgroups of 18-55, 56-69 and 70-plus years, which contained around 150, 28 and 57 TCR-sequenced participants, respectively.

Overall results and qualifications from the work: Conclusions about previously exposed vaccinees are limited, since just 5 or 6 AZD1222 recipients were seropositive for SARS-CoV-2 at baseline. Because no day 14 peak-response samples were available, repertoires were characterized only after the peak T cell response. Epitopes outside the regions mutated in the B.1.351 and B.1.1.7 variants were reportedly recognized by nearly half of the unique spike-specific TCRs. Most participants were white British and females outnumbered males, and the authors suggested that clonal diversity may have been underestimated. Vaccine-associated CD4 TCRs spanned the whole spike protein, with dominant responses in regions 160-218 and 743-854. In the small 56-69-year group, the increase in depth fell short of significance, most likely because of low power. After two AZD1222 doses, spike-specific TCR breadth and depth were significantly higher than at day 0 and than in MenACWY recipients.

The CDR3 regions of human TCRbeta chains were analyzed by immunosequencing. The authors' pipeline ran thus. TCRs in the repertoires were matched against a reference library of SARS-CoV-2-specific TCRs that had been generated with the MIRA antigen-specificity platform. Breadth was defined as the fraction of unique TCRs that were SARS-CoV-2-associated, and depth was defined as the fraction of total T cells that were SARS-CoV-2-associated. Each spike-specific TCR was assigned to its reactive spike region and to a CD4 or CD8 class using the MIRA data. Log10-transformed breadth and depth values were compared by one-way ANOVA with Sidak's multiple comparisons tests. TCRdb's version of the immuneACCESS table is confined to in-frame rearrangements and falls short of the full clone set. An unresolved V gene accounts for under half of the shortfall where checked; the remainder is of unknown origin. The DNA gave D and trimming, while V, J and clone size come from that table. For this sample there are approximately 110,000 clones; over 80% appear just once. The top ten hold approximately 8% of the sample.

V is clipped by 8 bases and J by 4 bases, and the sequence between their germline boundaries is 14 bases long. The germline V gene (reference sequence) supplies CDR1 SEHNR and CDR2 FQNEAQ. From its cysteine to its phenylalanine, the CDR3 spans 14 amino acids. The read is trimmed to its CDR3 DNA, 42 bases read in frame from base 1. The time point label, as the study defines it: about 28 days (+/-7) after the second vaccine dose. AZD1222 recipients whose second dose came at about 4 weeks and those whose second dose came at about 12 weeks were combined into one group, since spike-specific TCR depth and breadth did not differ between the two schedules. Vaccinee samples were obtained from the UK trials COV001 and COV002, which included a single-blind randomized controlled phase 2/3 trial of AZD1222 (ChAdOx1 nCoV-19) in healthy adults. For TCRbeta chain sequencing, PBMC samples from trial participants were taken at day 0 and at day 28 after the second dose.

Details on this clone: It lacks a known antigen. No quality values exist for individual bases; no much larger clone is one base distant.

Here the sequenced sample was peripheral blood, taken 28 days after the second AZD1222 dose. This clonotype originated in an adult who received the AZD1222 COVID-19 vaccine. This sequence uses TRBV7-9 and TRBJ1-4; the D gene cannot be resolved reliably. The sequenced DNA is TGTGCCAGCGGCGATTCCTGGGGTAATGAAAAACTGTTTTTT. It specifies CASGDSWGNEKLFF.